Sequencing of this TCR beta chain was carried out in a study of blood T cells in healthy people across ages. The use of a sample-barcoded 5' primer and a J-beta primer mix characterized a second PCR of roughly 6 to 11 cycles. TCRdb called the 5' RACE reads again in MiXCR, with one record for every CDR3 protein. Here the sample spans approximately 2,000,000 distinct CDR3 sequences, about 39% being singletons. With regard to this clonotype: As yet, its antigen is unknown.

Per germline, CDR1 SQVTM and CDR2 ANQGSEA. The CDR3 has 11 amino acids. V lost 6 bases and J lost 6, with 10 bases in between. Study-wide results and caveats: Naive CD4+ cell counts and diversity both ran higher in long-lived than in aged donors.

Sequenced input: blood. The sequence was collected from a human donor in good health. V is TRBV29-1 and J is TRBJ2-3, with D maybe TRBD2 (6 bases). The CDR3 region has the DNA TGCAGCGTGGGACTTCCGGATACGCAGTATTTT. It translates to CSVGLPDTQYF.